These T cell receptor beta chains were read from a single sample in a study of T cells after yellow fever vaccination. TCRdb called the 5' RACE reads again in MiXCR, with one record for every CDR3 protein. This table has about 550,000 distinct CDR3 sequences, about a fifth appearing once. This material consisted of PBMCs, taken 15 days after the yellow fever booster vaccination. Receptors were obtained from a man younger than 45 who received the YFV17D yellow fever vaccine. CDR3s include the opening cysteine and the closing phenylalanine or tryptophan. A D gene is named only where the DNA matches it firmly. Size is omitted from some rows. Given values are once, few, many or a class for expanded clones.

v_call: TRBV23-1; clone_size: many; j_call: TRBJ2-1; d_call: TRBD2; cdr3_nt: TGCGCCAGCACCCCGGGGCGGCGGGAGGGTGAGCAGTTCTTC; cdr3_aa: CASTPGRREGEQFF
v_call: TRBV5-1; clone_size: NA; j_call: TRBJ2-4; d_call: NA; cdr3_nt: TGCGCCAGCAGCCTGAACAGAGGAGCCAAAAACATTCAGTACTTC; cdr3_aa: CASSLNRGAKNIQYF
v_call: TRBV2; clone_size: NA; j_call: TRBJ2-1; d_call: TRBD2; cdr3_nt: TGTGCCAGCAGTTACGTTTCGGGGGGTAGCTCCTACAATGAGCAGTTCTTC; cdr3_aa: CASSYVSGGSSYNEQFF
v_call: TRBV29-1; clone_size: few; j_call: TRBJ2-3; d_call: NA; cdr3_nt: TGCAGCGGTACGGGACTTCAACGCACAGATACGCAGTATTTT; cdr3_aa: CSGTGLQRTDTQYF
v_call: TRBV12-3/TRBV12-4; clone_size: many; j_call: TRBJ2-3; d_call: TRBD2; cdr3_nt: TGTGCCAGCAGTTTCAATCGCCCCGGGACTAGCGGGGCTGGAGATACGCAGTATTTT; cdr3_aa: CASSFNRPGTSGAGDTQYF
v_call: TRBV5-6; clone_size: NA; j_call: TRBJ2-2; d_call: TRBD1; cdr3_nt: TGTGCCAGCAGCCCCCAGGGGGCACTCCACACCGGGGAGCTGTTTTTT; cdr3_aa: CASSPQGALHTGELFF
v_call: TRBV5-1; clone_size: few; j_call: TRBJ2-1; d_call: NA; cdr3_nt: TGCGCCAGCAGCCCTGGACAGTCAGAGCAGTTCTTC; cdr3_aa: CASSPGQSEQFF
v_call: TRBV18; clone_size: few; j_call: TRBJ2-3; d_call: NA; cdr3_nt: TGTGCCAGCTCTCGGTTGAGGGCCAGCACAGATACGCAGTATTTT; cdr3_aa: CASSRLRASTDTQYF
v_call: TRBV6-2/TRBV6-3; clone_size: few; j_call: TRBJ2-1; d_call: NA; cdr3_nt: TGTGCCAGCAGGGCTACCTCTTACAATGAGCAGTTCTTC; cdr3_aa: CASRATSYNEQFF
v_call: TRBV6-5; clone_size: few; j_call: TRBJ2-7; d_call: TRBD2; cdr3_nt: TGTGCCAGCAGTTACCTACAGACTAGCGTCTCCTACGAGCAGTACTTC; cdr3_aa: CASSYLQTSVSYEQYF
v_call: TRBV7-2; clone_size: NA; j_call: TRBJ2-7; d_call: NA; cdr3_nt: TGTGCCAGCAGCCGTACGAGCGAGCAGTACTTC; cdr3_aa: CASSRTSEQYF
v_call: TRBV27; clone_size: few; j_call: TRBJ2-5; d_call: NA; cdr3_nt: TGTGCCAGCAGTGGGCCCCAAGAGACCCAGTACTTC; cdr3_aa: CASSGPQETQYF
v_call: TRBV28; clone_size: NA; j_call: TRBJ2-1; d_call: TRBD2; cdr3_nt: TGTGTCAGCAGTTCGTTCTCGGGGGGGGTGGTTGTGCAGTTCTTC; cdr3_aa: CVSSSFSGGVVVQFF
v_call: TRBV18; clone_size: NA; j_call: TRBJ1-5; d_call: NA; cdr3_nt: TGTGCCAGCTCAGGACAGAGGAGTAGCAATCAGCCCCAGCATTTT; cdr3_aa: CASSGQRSSNQPQHF
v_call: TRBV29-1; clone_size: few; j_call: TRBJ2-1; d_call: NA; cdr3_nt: TGCAGCGGAGGAGACAATGAGCAGTTCTTC; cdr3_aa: CSGGDNEQFF
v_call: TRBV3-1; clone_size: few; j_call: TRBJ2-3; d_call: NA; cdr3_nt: TGTGCCAGCAGCCAGTCTTCCGGGGGAACAGATACGCAGTATTTT; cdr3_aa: CASSQSSGGTDTQYF
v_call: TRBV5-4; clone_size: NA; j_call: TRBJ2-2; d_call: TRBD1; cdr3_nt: TGTGCCAGCAGCCAGGGACAGGAGAGCACCGGGGAGCTGTTTTTT; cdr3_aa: CASSQGQESTGELFF
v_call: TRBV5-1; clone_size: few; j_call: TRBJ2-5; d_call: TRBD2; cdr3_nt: TGCGCCAGCAGCTCCCCCTATGTGGCTAGCGGGATCCAAAGTACCCAGTACTTC; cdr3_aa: CASSSPYVASGIQSTQYF
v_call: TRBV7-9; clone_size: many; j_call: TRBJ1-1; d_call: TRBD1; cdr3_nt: TGTGCCAGCAGCCCACAGGGGTCGGGGACTGAAGCTTTCTTT; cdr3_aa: CASSPQGSGTEAFF
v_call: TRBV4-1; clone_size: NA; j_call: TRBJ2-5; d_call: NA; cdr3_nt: TGCGCCAGCAGCCAAGACCCGGGAGAAGAGACCCAGTACTTC; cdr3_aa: CASSQDPGEETQYF